Below, one T cell receptor (beta chain) is given with its context. The antigen is unknown. This record comes from a study of shared clonotypes between healthy human individuals. Regarding the study as a whole: Compared with clonotypes that all four donors shared, non-shared clonotypes had lower generation probabilities. Rarefaction showed sorted-subset sequencing was incomplete despite large depth.

Splitting the CD4+ cells yielded a CD45RA+ naive subset and a CD45RA-negative memory subset. V was trimmed by 11 bases and J by 8 bases, leaving 15 bases between them. Per the germline V gene, CDR1 is MNHEY and CDR2 is SVGAGI. The length of the CDR3 is 11 residues. Authors' methods: Sequence data from immunoSEQ were junction-only and lacked quality scores; consequently, filtering differed. Some clones are missing from TCRdb's copy, which holds only in-frame ones; the method was immunoSEQ multiplex PCR. The V and J calls and clone size come from that table; D and trimming were worked out from the DNA. This repertoire shows 2,500,000 or so clones, 80% to 95% found once; its top ten account for approximately 0.37%.

The clonotype originates from a man between 18 and 29 years old in good health. Some clones in this sample may be carry-over from other donors' samples. The sequencing sample was made of naive CD4+ T cells from PBMCs. As for subset: CD45RA+ positively selected. This chain connects TRBV6-5 to TRBJ1-2; D is unclear. The CDR3: CASIGLKGYTF. In nucleotides, the CDR3 is TGTGCCTCCATCGGGTTGAAAGGCTACACCTTC.